This T cell receptor (beta chain) was sequenced in a study of blood T cell repertoires in COVID-19. Study-wide context: COVID-19 samples collected from the United States, Italy and Spain covered acute and convalescent phases. The analysed material was cDNA or gDNA that came from T cells, B-cell-depleted T cells, or PBMCs.

The germline V gene has CDR1 KGHSH and CDR2 LQKENI. Deletions cut 2 bases from V and 5 bases from J, with 7 bases between. This CDR3 region has 12 residues. Original processing notes: Estimation of nucleated cell counts was performed using reference gene primer amplification. TCRdb keeps only in-frame clones here, not all; method: immunoSEQ multiplex PCR. The V and J calls and clone size come from that table; D and trimming were worked out from the DNA. The sample has under 95,000 clones; about 93% are singletons. The sample was peripheral blood. This receptor was obtained from a woman between 50 and 59 years old in a cohort sampled during active COVID-19. J is TRBJ2-7 and V is TRBV18; no clear D. The CDR3 is CASSPTGHEQYF. The DNA of the CDR3 is TGTGCCAGCTCACCAACGGGTCACGAGCAGTACTTC.